These 14 T cell receptor beta chains were sequenced from one sample in a study of blood T cell repertoires in COVID-19. Assay: immunoSEQ multiplex PCR; the TCRdb copy retains only in-frame clones and omits some. The sample lists a few hundred thousand clones; approximately 83% were seen once. The source material was peripheral blood. These receptors were obtained from a woman in her 70s with acute or convalescent COVID-19.

The chain has TRBV12-2 and TRBJ1-4; the table's D call TRBD1 went unverified against the DNA. TRBV12-2 is labeled a pseudogene. The CDR3 has 18 amino acids. DNA for the CDR3: TGTGCAAGTCGCTTAGTTGGAGCCGGACAGGGCGATTCTGAAAAACTGTTTTTT. This sequence encodes CASRLVGAGQGDSEKLFF.

V and J are TRBV6-6 and TRBJ1-3; D may be TRBD1 (5 bases). V was trimmed by 3 bases and J by 4 bases, leaving 16 bases between them. The CDR3 is 16 amino acids. Per the germline V gene, CDR1 is MNHNY and CDR2 is SVGAGI (reference sequence). The CDR3 here is CASSYPSGGRGNTIYF. CDR3 sequence (DNA): TGTGCCAGCAGTTATCCATCCGGGGGGAGAGGAAACACCATATATTTT.

This rearrangement joins TRBV30 to TRBJ2-1; D gene uncertain. The germline gives CDR1 GTSNPN, CDR2 SVGIG (reference sequence). CDR3 size: 13 residues. Trimming pared 5 bases from V and 6 bases from J, leaving 14 bases between. The CDR3 nucleotides read TGTGCCTGGCGCCAAGTCAGTACCAATGAGCAGTTCTTC. It yields the protein CAWRQVSTNEQFF.

Only a few counts were recorded for this clone. The CDR3 region is CSASLGREQFF. CDR3 bases: TGCAGTGCTAGCCTCGGCAGGGAGCAGTTCTTC. The chain carries TRBV20-1 and TRBJ2-1; the D is unclear. Trimming took 3 bases from V and 10 from J, leaving 10 bases between them. The germline CDR1 and CDR2 sequences are DFQATT and SNEGSKA (reference sequence). The CDR3 extends over 11 amino acids.

This clone was recorded only once. The V gene is TRBV25-1, the J gene TRBJ1-3; the D gene is possibly TRBD1 (6 bases). The CDR3 spans 14 residues. Deletions cut 3 bases from V and 4 bases from J, with 10 bases between. Germline CDR1 and CDR2: MGHDK and SYGVNS. In DNA, the CDR3 is TGTGCCAGCAGTGAGGCAGGGGCGGGAAACACCATATATTTT. Translation gives CASSEAGAGNTIYF.

The chain recombines TRBV20-1 with TRBJ1-1; D remains ambiguous. Trimming cost V 3 bases and J 4 bases, with 9 bases left between them. The CDR3 contains 12 residues. The germline V gene has CDR1 DFQATT and CDR2 SNEGSKA (reference sequence). Here the CDR3 reads CSASDGGTEAFF. For the CDR3, the DNA is TGCAGTGCTAGTGACGGCGGCACTGAAGCTTTCTTT.

This chain uses TRBV10-3 with TRBJ1-2, with a possible D match to TRBD1 (5 bases). Per germline, CDR1 ENHRY and CDR2 SYGVKD. V was cut by 0 bases and J by 14 bases, with 13 bases left in between. The CDR3 extends over 12 amino acids. CDR3 coding DNA: TGTGCCATCAGTGAGTCAGGAAGGGGCTGGACCTTC. It translates to CAISESGRGWTF.

The chain employs TRBV4-2 and TRBJ1-5; 7 bases align to TRBD1. This CDR3 is 18 amino acids long. Trimming removed 3 bases from V and 0 bases from J; junction bases left unmatched: 11. Germline V gene lookup returns CDR1 LGHNA and CDR2 YNFKEQ. The CDR3 spells CASSQSRTGIISNQPQHF. The CDR3 DNA reads TGTGCCAGCAGCCAGTCAAGGACAGGCATTATTAGCAATCAGCCCCAGCATTTT.

The rearrangement uses TRBV7-2 and TRBJ2-5; the D is unclear. Between the trimmed V and J ends, which lost 6 bases and 4 bases, there was a span of 9 bases. The CDR3 extends over 12 amino acids. Germline values: CDR1 SGHTA, CDR2 FQGNSA. The CDR3, as DNA: TGTGCCAGCAGTTTGGGCCGAGAGACCCAGTACTTC. Protein product: CASSLGRETQYF. The variable domain in full, completed from reference TRBV7-2 and TRBJ2-5, reads GAGVSQSPSNKVTEKGKDVELRCDPISGHTALYWYRQSLGQGLEFLIYFQGNSAPDKSGLPSDRFSAERTGGSVSTLTIQRTQQEDSAVYLCASSLGRETQYFGPGTRLLVL.

In its sample, this clone was seen a few times. The chain is built from TRBV2 and TRBJ1-1; 9 nucleotides line up with TRBD1. This CDR3 comprises 13 residues. V shed 8 bases, J shed 0 bases, and the junction held 1 base outside the gene matches. CDR1 is SNHLY, CDR2 FYNNEI, per germline. CDR3 bases: TGTGCCAGCCGACAGGGGGTGAACACTGAAGCTTTCTTT. It encodes CASRQGVNTEAFF.

This chain uses TRBV5-1 with TRBJ2-3, with 8 nucleotides matching TRBD1. There are 16 residues in the CDR3. Trimming took 0 bases from V and 7 from J; bases not matched to a gene: 10. CDR1 SGHRS and CDR2 YFSETQ come from the germline V gene. CDR3 region: CASSLAQAGGANTQYF. The CDR3 nucleotides read TGCGCCAGCAGCTTGGCCCAGGCAGGGGGCGCAAATACGCAGTATTTT.

This clone was found once. V gene TRBV6-1 combines with J gene TRBJ2-5; 7 bases line up with TRBD1. Germline V gene lookup returns CDR1 MNHNS and CDR2 SASEGT. Germline trimming cut 2 bases from V and 5 bases from J; bases unmatched to any gene: 5. The length of the CDR3 is 14 residues. The CDR3 loop reads CASSEPRGLETQYF. CDR3 nucleotides: TGTGCCAGCAGTGAACCCAGGGGGTTGGAGACCCAGTACTTC.

To note about this clone: Other DNA sequences in this sample translate to the same CDR3. The genes are TRBV29-1 and TRBJ2-7, with TRBD1 identical over 7 bases. V was clipped by 7 bases and J by 0 bases; unmatched bases: 12. This CDR3 has 15 residues. Germline loops: CDR1 SQVTM, CDR2 ANQGSEA. The DNA of the CDR3 is TGCAGCGCCCAAGGGGACAGTCTGAGCTCCTACGAGCAGTACTTC. Residues: CSAQGDSLSSYEQYF.

J is TRBJ1-6 and V is TRBV2; 8 positions agree with TRBD1. From germline, CDR1 is SNHLY and CDR2 FYNNEI. The CDR3 is made up of 13 amino acids. Trimming cost V 10 bases and J 8 bases; bases outside gene matches: 7. The CDR3 region is CATHHRGDSPLHF. CDR3 DNA sequence: TGTGCCACCCACCACAGGGGGGATTCACCCCTCCACTTT. Filled out from reference TRBV2 and TRBJ1-6, the complete variable domain reads EPEVTQTPSHQVTQMGQEVILRCVPISNHLYFYWYRQILGQKVEFLVSFYNNEISEKSEIFDDQFSVERPDGSNFTLKIRSTKLEDSAMYFCATHHRGDSPLHFGNGTRLTVT.